The rows below give T cell receptor beta chains drawn from one sample of a study of blood T cell repertoires in COVID-19. Some clones are missing from TCRdb's copy, which holds only in-frame ones; the method was immunoSEQ multiplex PCR. The table shows around 320,000 clones, with around 87% occurring only once. The specimen sequenced was peripheral blood. Receptors originate from a man between 18 and 29 years old with active or convalescent COVID-19. The CDR3 runs from the conserved cysteine through the conserved F or W. A D gene is named only where the DNA matches it firmly. Expanded clones are given a class, and other clones once, few, many or no size at all.

D	V	size	J	CDR3	DNA
TRBD2	TRBV4-3	.	TRBJ2-7	CASSQDWVAGGTYEQYF	TGCGCCAGCAGCCAAGATTGGGTTGCGGGGGGTACCTACGAGCAGTACTTC
.	TRBV19	.	TRBJ1-1	CACSGTSVDTEAFF	TGTGCCTGCTCCGGGACATCTGTGGACACTGAAGCTTTCTTT
.	TRBV7-9	.	TRBJ1-6	CASSKGTVGDSPLHF	TGTGCCAGCAGCAAAGGCACCGTGGGAGACTCACCCCTCCACTTT
.	TRBV6-5	.	TRBJ2-7	CASSYRGLGLYEQYF	TGTGCCAGCAGTTACCGTGGGCTAGGACTTTACGAGCAGTACTTC
.	TRBV3-1/TRBV3-2	.	TRBJ2-1	CASTGFFSNEQFF	TGTGCCAGTACGGGGTTTTTCTCCAATGAGCAGTTCTTC
TRBD2	TRBV5-4	.	TRBJ2-7	CASSLISGLAVYEQYF	TGTGCCAGCAGCTTGATTTCCGGACTAGCGGTCTACGAGCAGTACTTC
.	TRBV6-5	.	TRBJ2-5	CASRDSNQETQYF	TGTGCCAGCAGGGACAGTAACCAAGAGACCCAGTACTTC
TRBD2	TRBV9	.	TRBJ2-1	CAGGVYEQFF	TGTGCCGGGGGGGTGTATGAGCAGTTCTTC
.	TRBV7-2	.	TRBJ1-5	CASSLSRGANQPQHF	TGTGCCAGCAGCTTATCAAGGGGTGCCAATCAGCCCCAGCATTTT
TRBD2	TRBV9	.	TRBJ2-3	CASSVLLAGDTQYF	TGTGCCAGCAGCGTACTACTAGCGGGAGATACGCAGTATTTT
.	TRBV4-1	.	TRBJ1-5	CASSQESNNQPQHF	TGCGCCAGCAGCCAAGAGTCAAACAATCAGCCCCAGCATTTT
TRBD2	TRBV5-1	.	TRBJ2-1	CASSTTGTSEVEQFF	TGCGCCAGCAGCACTACCGGGACTAGCGAGGTTGAGCAGTTCTTC
.	TRBV6-5	.	TRBJ1-6	CASSPTGIGSPLHF	TGTGCCAGCAGCCCAACAGGGATCGGTTCACCCCTCCACTTT
.	TRBV4-2	.	TRBJ2-1	CASSQDRASWYNEQFF	TGTGCCAGCAGCCAAGATCGGGCTAGCTGGTACAATGAGCAGTTCTTC
.	TRBV7-9	.	TRBJ1-1	CASSLSTEGMNTEAFF	TGTGCCAGCAGCTTATCAACGGAGGGGATGAACACTGAAGCTTTCTTT
.	TRBV7-9	.	TRBJ2-3	CASSLGGRTDTQYF	TGTGCCAGCAGCTTGGGGGGGCGCACAGATACGCAGTATTTT
.	TRBV6-5	.	TRBJ2-7	CASSSSPLRNYEQYF	TGTGCCAGCAGTTCCTCCCCTCTGCGAAACTACGAGCAGTACTTC
.	TRBV7-2	.	TRBJ2-1	CASSYNEGDEQFF	TGTGCCAGCAGTTACAACGAGGGGGATGAGCAGTTCTTC
.	TRBV9	.	TRBJ2-2	CASRGIPRGELFF	TGTGCCAGCCGGGGGATTCCACGCGGGGAGCTGTTTTTT
.	TRBV5-8	.	TRBJ1-1	CASSFWGLLVNTEAFF	TGTGCCAGCAGCTTTTGGGGCCTTCTCGTGAACACTGAAGCTTTCTTT
.	TRBV5-1	once	TRBJ2-4	CASSLDAGFNIQYF	TGCGCCAGCAGCTTGGACGCGGGCTTTAACATTCAGTACTTC
.	TRBV25-1	.	TRBJ1-5	CASSVRQAYQPQHF	TGTGCCAGCAGTGTACGGCAGGCTTATCAGCCCCAGCATTTT
TRBD2	TRBV5-1	.	TRBJ2-7	CASSRGTSGSSYEQYF	TGCGCCAGCAGCAGAGGGACTAGCGGGAGTTCCTACGAGCAGTACTTC
TRBD1	TRBV7-2	.	TRBJ1-5	CASSLADRERGQPQHF	TGTGCCAGCAGCTTAGCGGACAGGGAAAGGGGTCAGCCCCAGCATTTT
TRBD2	TRBV9	.	TRBJ2-1	CASSDERGSYNEQFF	TGTGCCAGCAGCGACGAGCGGGGCTCCTACAATGAGCAGTTCTTC
.	TRBV6-5	.	TRBJ2-4	CATKDTSKNIQYF	TGTGCCACCAAAGACACGTCCAAAAACATTCAGTACTTC
.	TRBV4-3	.	TRBJ1-6	CASSQDRPSSYNSPLHF	TGCGCCAGCAGCCAAGATCGTCCGAGCTCCTATAATTCACCCCTCCACTTT
.	TRBV27	.	TRBJ1-1	CASSLRGGTEAFF	TGTGCCAGCAGTTTGAGGGGAGGCACTGAAGCTTTCTTT
TRBD2	TRBV5-4	.	TRBJ2-5	CASSLGGTSWSETQYF	TGTGCCAGCAGCTTGGGGGGGACTAGCTGGTCGGAGACCCAGTACTTC